The 17 T cell receptor beta chains below all came from one sample that was sequenced in a study of cytomegalovirus exposure and HLA in healthy donors. Method: immunoSEQ multiplex PCR; TCRdb's copy keeps in-frame clones and lacks some. The sample records more than 200,000 clones, more than 85% being singletons. Sequenced: PBMCs. These receptors all stem from a man aged 18 to 30 in good health and CMV-seropositive.

This clone was recorded only once. This sequence joins TRBV4-1 and TRBJ1-2; D unclear. The V gene lost 4 bases and the J gene lost 0 bases, with 6 bases spanning the gap. The CDR3 extends over 13 amino acids. The germline V gene encodes CDR1 MGHRA and CDR2 YSYEKL. The CDR3 spells CASSPGANYGYTF. The CDR3 region has the DNA TGCGCCAGCAGCCCCGGGGCTAACTATGGCTACACCTTC.

The chain combines TRBV2 with TRBJ1-2; 7 bases map to TRBD1. The V gene end was trimmed by 4 bases and the J gene end by 7 bases; junction bases not matched to a gene: 9. CDR1 is SNHLY and CDR2 is FYNNEI in the germline V gene. The CDR3 sequence is 14 residues long. The CDR3 loop is CASSAQGDFPGYTF. The CDR3 region has the DNA TGTGCCAGCAGTGCCCAGGGGGACTTTCCTGGCTACACCTTC.

J is TRBJ1-2 and V is TRBV6-5, with 8 bases lining up with TRBD1. Germline loops: CDR1 MNHEY, CDR2 SVGAGI. This CDR3 region has 15 residues. The V gene end was trimmed by 10 bases and the J gene end by 0 bases; junction bases not matched to a gene: 10. This CDR3 reads CAIKPGQETNYGYTF. As DNA, the CDR3 is TGTGCCATCAAACCGGGACAGGAGACTAACTATGGCTACACCTTC.

The rearrangement joins TRBV6-1 to TRBJ2-1; 7 positions match TRBD2. The junction had 7 bases not matched to a gene; V was cut back by 7 bases and J by 1 base. CDR1 MNHNS and CDR2 SASEGT come from the germline V gene. The CDR3 extends over 15 amino acids. CDR3 coding DNA: TGTGCCAGCACGGGCGGGAGAGGTTCCTACAATGAGCAGTTCTTC. Amino acids: CASTGGRGSYNEQFF.

The V gene is TRBV6-1, the J gene TRBJ2-5; 10 bases match TRBD2. Losses at the gene ends were 2 bases for V and 5 bases for J; bases not matched to a gene: 8. CDR1 and CDR2 from the germline V gene are MNHNS and SASEGT. The CDR3 runs 16 residues. CDR3 sequence (DNA): TGTGCCAGCAGTGAATCGAGCGGGAGGGCAGGGGAGACCCAGTACTTC. Residues: CASSESSGRAGETQYF.

V and J are TRBV29-1 and TRBJ2-5; D is ambiguous. The V end lost 4 bases, the J end lost 1 base, and 10 bases lay between the germline ends. This CDR3 is 13 amino acids long. CDR1 SQVTM and CDR2 ANQGSEA come from the germline V gene. CDR3: CSVAGPTQETQYF. CDR3 sequence (DNA): TGCAGCGTTGCGGGTCCTACCCAAGAGACCCAGTACTTC.

This chain joins TRBV7-8 and TRBJ2-3; 9 positions match TRBD1. Germline CDR1 is SGHVS and CDR2 is FQNEAQ. The CDR3 runs 16 residues. V dropped 5 bases and J dropped 4; count of bases not matched to a gene: 10. The CDR3 protein is CASSVAGTGTPDTQYF. As DNA, the CDR3 is TGTGCCAGCAGCGTCGCCGGGACAGGGACGCCAGATACGCAGTATTTT.

V usage is TRBV2 and J usage is TRBJ2-5; maybe TRBD2 (5 bases). CDR3 size: 14 residues. Germline-derived CDR1 and CDR2 are SNHLY and FYNNEI. The V gene lost 11 bases and the J gene lost 1 base, with 17 bases spanning the gap. The CDR3 nucleotides are TGTGCCTCCGAGGGTGGGTCGCCCCAAGAGACCCAGTACTTC. Translated, it gives CASEGGSPQETQYF.

This clone came up many times. Within the sample, other DNA sequences also encode this same CDR3. V usage is TRBV12-5 and J usage is TRBJ2-3; D tentatively reads TRBD1 or TRBD2 (6 bases each). CDR3 length: 15 residues. Germline V gives CDR1 LGHNT, CDR2 FRNRAP. V gave up 5 bases and J gave up 1 base, with 13 bases separating them. CDR3 amino acids: CASGGGLAGTDTQYF. In DNA form, the CDR3 reads TGTGCTAGTGGTGGGGGGCTAGCAGGCACAGATACGCAGTATTTT.

The rearrangement links TRBV6-5 to TRBJ2-5; D perhaps matches TRBD1 (5 bases). This CDR3 is 16 amino acids long. The germline V and J ends were trimmed by 3 bases and 5 bases, with 19 bases remaining between them. Germline V gene sequence: CDR1 MNHEY, CDR2 SVGAGI. This chain's CDR3 is CASSYRQGVWVETQYF. CDR3 bases: TGTGCCAGCAGTTATCGTCAGGGTGTTTGGGTCGAGACCCAGTACTTC.

This CDR3 is CASRNANTGELFF. The DNA of the CDR3 is TGTGCCAGCAGGAACGCGAACACCGGGGAGCTGTTTTTT. The genes are TRBV27 and TRBJ2-2, with unresolved D. This CDR3 has 13 amino acids. The V gene's germline CDR1 is MNHEY and CDR2 SMNVEV (reference sequence). V was clipped by 6 bases and J by 0 bases, with 5 bases between them.

This chain joins TRBV7-2 and TRBJ2-2; 8 bases align to TRBD2. The CDR3 extends over 14 amino acids. Germline loops: CDR1 SGHTA, CDR2 FQGNSA. The J segment lost 4 bases and the V segment lost 10 bases, leaving 8 bases of the junction unmatched. The CDR3 DNA follows: TGTGCCACAAGCGGGAGATCGGGCACCGGGGAGCTGTTTTTT. Its translation is CATSGRSGTGELFF.

This clone was detected once. This chain links TRBV5-4 with TRBJ2-3; a weak D match, TRBD2 (6 bases). This CDR3 spans 17 amino acids. Germline loops: CDR1 SGHNT, CDR2 YYREEE (reference sequence). The germline V and J ends were trimmed by 0 bases and 3 bases, with 17 bases remaining between them. CDR3 residues: CASSLVSPGSGTDTQYF. In DNA, the CDR3 is TGTGCCAGCAGCTTGGTCTCCCCCGGGAGTGGGACAGATACGCAGTATTTT.

The sample holds a few counts of this clone. This sequence joins TRBV5-1 and TRBJ2-5; D is undetermined. The CDR3 runs to 14 residues. Trimming stripped 0 bases from V and 1 base from J, with 7 bases between. CDR1 and CDR2 from the germline V gene are SGHRS and YFSETQ. In nucleotides, the CDR3 is TGCGCCAGCAGCTTGGTTAGCAGCCAAGAGACCCAGTACTTC. Translation gives CASSLVSSQETQYF.

This chain joins TRBV28 and TRBJ2-2; D is unresolved. CDR1 MDHEN and CDR2 SYDVKM come from the germline V gene. Deletions cut 6 bases from V and 4 bases from J, with 9 bases between. The CDR3 spans 13 residues. The CDR3 sequence: CASSERATGELFF. The CDR3, as DNA: TGTGCCAGCAGCGAACGGGCCACCGGGGAGCTGTTTTTT.

This chain uses TRBV13 with TRBJ2-7, with a tentative D call TRBD2 (5 bases). The CDR3 has 13 amino acids. Trimming took off 2 bases at V and 5 bases at J, with 10 bases between the two ends. Germline values: CDR1 PRHDT, CDR2 FYEKMQ (reference sequence). CDR3 region: CASSLYSSNEQYF. The CDR3 bases are TGTGCCAGCAGCTTATATTCTAGCAACGAGCAGTACTTC.

The chain employs TRBV5-4 and TRBJ2-1; 11 bases agree with TRBD2. From germline, CDR1 is SGHNT and CDR2 YYREEE (reference sequence). This CDR3 spans 17 amino acids. V shed 5 bases and J 5 bases; nucleotides not matched to a gene: 12. Here the CDR3 reads CASRLSIGTSGNNEQFF. CDR3 nucleotide sequence: TGTGCCAGCAGGCTTTCAATTGGGACTAGCGGAAACAATGAGCAGTTCTTC.